A selection of T cell receptor beta chains follows, all from one sample in a study of blood T cell repertoires in COVID-19. Some clones are missing from TCRdb's copy, which holds only in-frame ones; the method was immunoSEQ multiplex PCR. The sample includes about 250,000 clones, under 90% seen only once; the top ten take around 4%. Sequenced: PBMCs or T cells enriched from blood (not recorded which). Receptors originate from a woman aged 30 to 39 with acute COVID-19. CDR3s include the opening cysteine and the closing phenylalanine or tryptophan. A D gene is named only where the DNA matches it firmly. The size field is filled for only some rows; it gives once, few, many or a size class.

v_call,j_call,d_call,clone_size,cdr3_nt,cdr3_aa
TRBV7-9,TRBJ2-3,TRBD2,.,TGTGCCAGCAGCCCCCGCGGGGGGGATGGGACAGATACGCAGTATTTT,CASSPRGGDGTDTQYF
TRBV9,TRBJ1-1,.,.,TGTGCCAGCAGCCCCCGACGCGGCACTGAAGCTTTCTTT,CASSPRRGTEAFF
TRBV19,TRBJ2-3,.,.,TGTGCCAGTACCCTGGGCCCAGGGGGGGATACGCAGTATTTT,CASTLGPGGDTQYF
TRBV19,TRBJ1-2,.,few,TGTGCCAGTAGTCCGGAAAGGGGACTGATTCCCTACACCTTC,CASSPERGLIPYTF
TRBV5-1,TRBJ2-1,.,.,TGCGCCAGCAGCTTGGAGGGGGGGTCCTACAATGAGCAGTTCTTC,CASSLEGGSYNEQFF
TRBV5-1,TRBJ1-1,TRBD1,.,TGCGCCAGCAGCTGGACAGGATCGGAAGCTTTCTTT,CASSWTGSEAFF
TRBV12-3/TRBV12-4,TRBJ2-7,.,.,TGTGCCAGCGGGAGGGGGTACGAGCAGTACTTC,CASGRGYEQYF
TRBV7-6,TRBJ2-1,.,.,TGTGCCAGCAGCTTAGCGGGATTAGCGGTTACTTACAATGAGCAGTTCTTC,CASSLAGLAVTYNEQFF
TRBV19,TRBJ2-5,TRBD2,.,TGTGCCAGTAGTAGCGGGGGACTCGAGACCCAGTACTTC,CASSSGGLETQYF
TRBV29-1,TRBJ2-3,.,.,TGCAGCGTCGTACGGTTAGGAGGGGGGGGCCCAGATACGCAGTATTTT,CSVVRLGGGGPDTQYF
TRBV5-4,TRBJ2-2,TRBD2,.,TGTGCCAGCGGGAGCGGGACTAGGAACACCGGGGAGCTGTTTTTT,CASGSGTRNTGELFF
TRBV7-8,TRBJ1-1,.,.,TGTGCCAGCAGCTTATACCAGGGAGGTACTGAAGCTTTCTTT,CASSLYQGGTEAFF
TRBV4-3,TRBJ2-2,.,.,TGCGCCAGCAGCGGCGGGGTGAACACCGGGGAGCTGTTTTTT,CASSGGVNTGELFF
TRBV6-5,TRBJ1-2,.,.,TGTGCCAGCAGTTATTCAAGGGGAGGCCTCGGCTACACCTTC,CASSYSRGGLGYTF
TRBV9,TRBJ1-3,.,.,TGTGCCAGCAGCGTAGGCCCAGGGGATAACTCTGGAAACACCATATATTTT,CASSVGPGDNSGNTIYF
TRBV19,TRBJ1-1,TRBD1,.,TGTGCCAGTCGAAACCGGCAGGGGGCGAGGAACACTGAAGCTTTCTTT,CASRNRQGARNTEAFF
TRBV7-9,TRBJ1-3,TRBD1,.,TGTGCCAGCAGCTTGCCACAACAGGGGAGTCCTGGAAACACCATATATTTT,CASSLPQQGSPGNTIYF
TRBV6-1,TRBJ2-7,TRBD1,.,TGTGCCAGCAGTGAGTGGACAGGGGAAGAGTACGAGCAGTACTTC,CASSEWTGEEYEQYF
TRBV10-3,TRBJ2-2,TRBD2,.,TGTGCCATCAGACCATTGACTAGCGGGCCTCCGAACACCGGGGAGCTGTTTTTT,CAIRPLTSGPPNTGELFF
TRBV5-1,TRBJ2-5,TRBD1,.,TGCGCCAGCAGCTTGGTTACAGGGGCAGAGACCTGGGAGACCCAGTACTTC,CASSLVTGAETWETQYF
TRBV9,TRBJ2-3,TRBD2,.,TGTGCCAGCAGCGGACTTCCGGGACTAGCGGGCAGAACAGATACGCAGTATTTT,CASSGLPGLAGRTDTQYF
TRBV28,TRBJ1-6,.,.,TGTGCCAGCAGTTTAGAGCTTACCGATTCACCCCTCCACTTT,CASSLELTDSPLHF
TRBV2,TRBJ1-1,.,.,TGTGCCAGCAGCCGGGTAGGGAGAGAATTT,CASSRVGREF
TRBV3-1/TRBV3-2,TRBJ2-7,.,.,TGTGCCAGCAGCCAAGATGCCAGCTCCTACGAGCAGTACTTC,CASSQDASSYEQYF
TRBV7-2,TRBJ2-2,.,.,TGTGCCAGCAGCCCCGGGACATTCGGCGGGGAGCTGTTTTTT,CASSPGTFGGELFF
TRBV6-2/TRBV6-3,TRBJ1-5,.,.,TGTGCCAGCAGTCCCGACTATAATCAGCCCCAGCATTTT,CASSPDYNQPQHF
TRBV6-5,TRBJ2-7,TRBD1,.,TGTGCCACTCGGACAGGGGCGATAACGCAGTACTTC,CATRTGAITQYF
TRBV11-2,TRBJ1-2,.,.,TGTGCCAGCAGCCCCGGGAACGCGCCTAACTATGGCTACACCTTC,CASSPGNAPNYGYTF
TRBV7-2,TRBJ1-3,.,.,TGTGCCAGCAGCTCGGGCCCTTTCACAGGGGGAAACACCATATATTTT,CASSSGPFTGGNTIYF
TRBV7-6,TRBJ2-7,TRBD2,few,TGTGCCAGCAGCATAGCCGGGACTAGCTCTTTAGTGCAGTACTTC,CASSIAGTSSLVQYF
TRBV2,TRBJ2-7,TRBD1,.,TGTGCCAGCAGTTACTCGGGACAGGCTTTTTCCTACGAGCAGTACTTC,CASSYSGQAFSYEQYF
TRBV4-1,TRBJ1-2,.,.,TGCGCCAGCAGCCAGGCAGGAACCCCTAACTATGGCTACACCTTC,CASSQAGTPNYGYTF
TRBV5-1,TRBJ1-5,TRBD1,.,TGCGCCAGCAGCTTTACAGGGGGCAACCAGCCCCAGCATTTT,CASSFTGGNQPQHF
TRBV28,TRBJ1-2,TRBD1,.,TGTGCCAGCAGTCTGACAGGGCCCGGCCTGGGGGGCTACACCTTC,CASSLTGPGLGGYTF
TRBV11-2,TRBJ2-2,TRBD1,.,TGTGCCAGCAGCTTATTAGGGGGCTACGAACCCGCGAACACCGGGGAGCTGTTTTTT,CASSLLGGYEPANTGELFF
TRBV5-1,TRBJ2-3,.,.,TGCGCCAGCAGCTTGGCAGGGGGGTTAGGGCAGTATTTT,CASSLAGGLGQYF
TRBV10-3,TRBJ2-7,TRBD2,few,TGTGCCATCCTAGGTCGGGGGGAAGGCGAGCAGTACTTC,CAILGRGEGEQYF
TRBV2,TRBJ2-7,.,.,TGTGCCAGCAGTGAGGCTTCCTACGAGCAGTACTTC,CASSEASYEQYF
TRBV5-1,TRBJ1-1,.,.,TGCGCCAGCAGCGATGACAGGCACACTGAAGCTTTCTTT,CASSDDRHTEAFF
TRBV10-1,TRBJ2-3,TRBD2,.,TGCGCCAGCAGCCGGGGGACTAGCGGGGAATCAGATACGCAGTATTTT,CASSRGTSGESDTQYF
TRBV24-1,TRBJ2-7,TRBD1,once,TGTGCCACCAGTGATTCAAGACCGGGACAGGGGTCGGGGCAGTACTTC,CATSDSRPGQGSGQYF
TRBV14,TRBJ1-1,.,few,TGTGCCAGCAGCCATACGACAGGCCTAAACACTGAAGCTTTCTTT,CASSHTTGLNTEAFF
TRBV27,TRBJ1-2,TRBD1,.,TGTGCCAGCAGTTTATCGCGGGACAGGGGTGGTGGCTACACCTTC,CASSLSRDRGGGYTF
TRBV11-2,TRBJ1-4,TRBD1,.,TGTGCCAGCAGCCCCGGGACAGGGGGCAATGAAAAACTGTTTTTT,CASSPGTGGNEKLFF
TRBV11-2,TRBJ1-4,.,.,TGTGCCAGCAGCTTAGCCGCAACTAATGAAAAACTGTTTTTT,CASSLAATNEKLFF
TRBV5-4,TRBJ2-2,TRBD1,.,TGTGCCAGCCGGACAGGGTTCGGGGAGCTGTTTTTT,CASRTGFGELFF
TRBV5-4,TRBJ2-3,TRBD2,few,TGTGCCAGCAGCCCTCATAGCGGGGGGGTCCCAGATACGCAGTATTTT,CASSPHSGGVPDTQYF
TRBV19,TRBJ1-1,.,.,TGTGCCAGTAGTCAAATTGACAGTAACACTGAAGCTTTCTTT,CASSQIDSNTEAFF
TRBV14,TRBJ1-2,.,.,TGTGCCAGCAGCCAAGCCAGGGGAGTACGCTACACCTTC,CASSQARGVRYTF
TRBV5-5,TRBJ2-5,TRBD2,many,TGTGCCAGCAGCTTGGCCCCTAGCGGGCATCAAGAGACCCAGTACTTC,CASSLAPSGHQETQYF
TRBV29-1,TRBJ1-2,.,.,TGCAGCGTTGGGGACATCAACTATGGCTACACCTTC,CSVGDINYGYTF
TRBV27,TRBJ1-1,.,.,TGTGCCAGCAGTTCGGACCGGAGGTTTGGTGAAGCTTTCTTT,CASSSDRRFGEAFF
TRBV21-1,TRBJ1-1,.,once,TGTGCCAGCTCCAATAGGTGGACAGATACTGAAGCTTTCTTT,CASSNRWTDTEAFF
TRBV3-1/TRBV3-2,TRBJ2-1,TRBD2,.,TGTGCCAGCAGCCCTTCCCCGGGAGGGGCGAATGAGCAGTTCTTC,CASSPSPGGANEQFF
TRBV11-2,TRBJ2-5,TRBD1,.,TGTGCCAGCAGCCCGGAATGGACAGGGGGCCGGGAGACCCAGTACTTC,CASSPEWTGGRETQYF